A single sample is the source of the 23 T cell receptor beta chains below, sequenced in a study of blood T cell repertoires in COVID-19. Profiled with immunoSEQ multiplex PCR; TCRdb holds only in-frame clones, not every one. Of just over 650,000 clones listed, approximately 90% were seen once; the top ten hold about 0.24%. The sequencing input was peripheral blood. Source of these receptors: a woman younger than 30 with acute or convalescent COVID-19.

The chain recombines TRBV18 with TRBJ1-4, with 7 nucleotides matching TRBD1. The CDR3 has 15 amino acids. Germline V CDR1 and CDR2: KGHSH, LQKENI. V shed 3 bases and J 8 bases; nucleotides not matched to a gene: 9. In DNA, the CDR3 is TGTGCCAGCTCACCGACGACAGGGTCGGGAGAAAAACTGTTTTTT. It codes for CASSPTTGSGEKLFF.

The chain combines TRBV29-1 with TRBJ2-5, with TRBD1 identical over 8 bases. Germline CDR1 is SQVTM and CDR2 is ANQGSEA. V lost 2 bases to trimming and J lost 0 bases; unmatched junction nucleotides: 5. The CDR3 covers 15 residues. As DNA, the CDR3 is TGCAGCGTTGAACCCTTGACAGGGGACCAAGAGACCCAGTACTTC. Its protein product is CSVEPLTGDQETQYF.

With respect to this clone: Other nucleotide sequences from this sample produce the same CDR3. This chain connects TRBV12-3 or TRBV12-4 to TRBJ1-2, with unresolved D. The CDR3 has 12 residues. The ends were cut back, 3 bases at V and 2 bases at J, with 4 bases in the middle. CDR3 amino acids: CASSFSNYGYTF. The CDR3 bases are TGTGCCAGCAGTTTTTCAAACTATGGCTACACCTTC.

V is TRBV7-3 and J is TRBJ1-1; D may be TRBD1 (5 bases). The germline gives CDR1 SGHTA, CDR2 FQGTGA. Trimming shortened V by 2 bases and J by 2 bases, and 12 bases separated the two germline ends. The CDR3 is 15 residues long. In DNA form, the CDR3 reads TGTGCCAGCAGCTTAGGGGCGGTGCCCAACACTGAAGCTTTCTTT. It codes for CASSLGAVPNTEAFF.

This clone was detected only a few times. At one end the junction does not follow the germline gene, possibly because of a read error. This CDR3 reads CASSLVEVRTAPQWDF. CDR3 sequence (DNA): TGTGCCAGCAGCTTAGTAGAGGTTCGGACAGCCCCCCAATGGGACTTC. The V call is TRBV7-2, the J call TRBJ1-2; D is perhaps TRBD1 (6 bases). The CDR3 has 16 residues. Per germline, CDR1 SGHTA and CDR2 FQGNSA.

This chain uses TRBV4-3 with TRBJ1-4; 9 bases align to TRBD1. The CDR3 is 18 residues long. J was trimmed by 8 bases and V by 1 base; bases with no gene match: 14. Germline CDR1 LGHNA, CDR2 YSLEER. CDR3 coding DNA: TGCGCCAGCAGCCAAGTGCGGACAGGGGTCACCGATTGGGAAAAACTGTTTTTT. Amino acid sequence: CASSQVRTGVTDWEKLFF.

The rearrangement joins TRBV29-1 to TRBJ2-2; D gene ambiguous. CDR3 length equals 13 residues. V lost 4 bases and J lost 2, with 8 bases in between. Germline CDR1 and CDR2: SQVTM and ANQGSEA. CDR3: CSVGILNTGELFF. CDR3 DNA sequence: TGCAGCGTTGGAATTCTAAACACCGGGGAGCTGTTTTTT.

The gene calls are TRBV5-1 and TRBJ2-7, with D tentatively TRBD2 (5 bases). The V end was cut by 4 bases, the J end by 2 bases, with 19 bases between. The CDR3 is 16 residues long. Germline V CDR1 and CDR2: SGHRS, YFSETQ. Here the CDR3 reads CASSPLGRDGTYEQYF. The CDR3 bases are TGCGCCAGCAGCCCTTTAGGGAGAGACGGGACCTACGAGCAGTACTTC.

The CDR3 protein is CASVRTASYNEQFF. In DNA form, the CDR3 reads TGTGCCAGCGTTCGGACAGCATCCTACAATGAGCAGTTCTTC. J is TRBJ2-1 and V is TRBV2; D perhaps matches TRBD1 (6 bases). CDR3 length equals 14 residues. Germline V gene lookup returns CDR1 SNHLY and CDR2 FYNNEI. V was shortened by 8 bases and J by 1 base, with 12 bases between the two germline ends.

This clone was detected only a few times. DNA of the CDR3: TGTGCCAGTAGTCCCGACAGGGGCGGAAACACTGAAGCTTTCTTT. Translating gives CASSPDRGGNTEAFF. V usage is TRBV19 and J usage is TRBJ1-1; 8 positions match TRBD1. The V segment lost 5 bases and the J segment 2 bases; nucleotides outside the gene matches: 7. CDR1 and CDR2 from the germline V gene are LNHDA and SQIVND (reference sequence). The CDR3 is 15 residues long. The whole variable domain, filled in from reference TRBV19 and TRBJ1-1, reads DGGITQSPKYLFRKEGQNVTLSCEQNLNHDAMYWYRQDPGQGLRLIYYSQIVNDFQKGDIAEGYSVSREKKESFPLTVTSAQKNPTAFYLCASSPDRGGNTEAFFGQGTRLTVV.

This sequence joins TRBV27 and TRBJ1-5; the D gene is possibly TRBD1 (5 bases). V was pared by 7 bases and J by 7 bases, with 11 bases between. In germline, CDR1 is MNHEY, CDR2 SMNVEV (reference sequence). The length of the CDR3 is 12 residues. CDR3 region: CASTTGGQPQHF. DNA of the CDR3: TGTGCCAGCACTACAGGTGGACAGCCCCAGCATTTT.

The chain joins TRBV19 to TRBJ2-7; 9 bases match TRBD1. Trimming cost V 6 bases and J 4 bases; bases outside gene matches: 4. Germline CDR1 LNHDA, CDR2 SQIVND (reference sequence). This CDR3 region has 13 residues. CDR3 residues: CASSTGTGYEQYF. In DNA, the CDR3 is TGTGCCAGTAGCACCGGGACAGGGTACGAGCAGTACTTC.

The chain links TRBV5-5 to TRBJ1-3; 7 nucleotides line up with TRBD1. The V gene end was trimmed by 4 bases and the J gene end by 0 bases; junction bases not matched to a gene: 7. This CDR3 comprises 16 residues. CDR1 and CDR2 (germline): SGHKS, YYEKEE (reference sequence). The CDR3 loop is CASSAGQVISGNTIYF. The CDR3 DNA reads TGTGCCAGCAGCGCCGGACAGGTTATCTCTGGAAACACCATATATTTT.

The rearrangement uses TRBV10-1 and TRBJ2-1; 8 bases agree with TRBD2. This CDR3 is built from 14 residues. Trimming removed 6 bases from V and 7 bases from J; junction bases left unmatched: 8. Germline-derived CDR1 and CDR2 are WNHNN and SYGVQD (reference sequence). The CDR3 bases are TGCGCCAGCAGATCGGGAGGGGCCGAAAATGAGCAGTTCTTC. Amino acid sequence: CASRSGGAENEQFF.

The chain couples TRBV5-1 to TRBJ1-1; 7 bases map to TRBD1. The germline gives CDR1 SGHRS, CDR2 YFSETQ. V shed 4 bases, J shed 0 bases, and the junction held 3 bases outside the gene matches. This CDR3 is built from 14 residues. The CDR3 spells CASSAGTVNTEAFF. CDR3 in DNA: TGCGCCAGCAGCGCCGGGACAGTGAACACTGAAGCTTTCTTT.

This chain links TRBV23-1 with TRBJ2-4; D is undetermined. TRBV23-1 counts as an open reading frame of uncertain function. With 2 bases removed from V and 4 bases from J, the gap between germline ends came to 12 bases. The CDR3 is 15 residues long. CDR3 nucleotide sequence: TGCGCCAGCAGTCAAACCACTGTCCCAAAAAACATTCAGTACTTC. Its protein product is CASSQTTVPKNIQYF.

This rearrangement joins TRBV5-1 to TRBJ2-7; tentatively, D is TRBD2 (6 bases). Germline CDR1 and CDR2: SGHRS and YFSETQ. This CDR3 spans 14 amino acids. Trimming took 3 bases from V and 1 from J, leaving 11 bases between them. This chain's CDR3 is CASSSTAGSYEQYF. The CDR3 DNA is TGCGCCAGCAGCTCGACTGCGGGGTCCTACGAGCAGTACTTC.

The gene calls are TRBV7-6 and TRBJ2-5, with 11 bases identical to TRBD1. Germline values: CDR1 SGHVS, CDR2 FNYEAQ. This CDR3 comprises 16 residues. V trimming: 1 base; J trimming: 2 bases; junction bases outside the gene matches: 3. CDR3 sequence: CASSLEGQGVQETQYF. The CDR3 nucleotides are TGTGCCAGCAGCTTAGAGGGACAGGGGGTTCAAGAGACCCAGTACTTC.

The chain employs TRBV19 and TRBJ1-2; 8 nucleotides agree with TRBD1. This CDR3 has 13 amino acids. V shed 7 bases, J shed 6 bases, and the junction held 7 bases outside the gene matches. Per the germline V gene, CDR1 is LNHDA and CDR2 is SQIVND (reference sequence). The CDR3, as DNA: TGTGCCAGTACCCCCAGGGGACAGGATGGCTACACCTTC. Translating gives CASTPRGQDGYTF.

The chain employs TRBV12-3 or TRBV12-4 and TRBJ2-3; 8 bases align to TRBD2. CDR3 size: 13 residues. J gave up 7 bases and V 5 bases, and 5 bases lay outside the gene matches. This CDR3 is CASSEGTRNTQYF. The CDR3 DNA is TGTGCCAGCAGTGAGGGGACTAGGAATACGCAGTATTTT.

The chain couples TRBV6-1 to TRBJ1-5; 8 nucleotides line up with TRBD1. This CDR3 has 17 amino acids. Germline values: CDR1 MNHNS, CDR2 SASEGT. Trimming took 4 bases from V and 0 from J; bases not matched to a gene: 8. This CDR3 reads CASSAGGAGGSNQPQHF. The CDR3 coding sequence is TGTGCCAGCAGTGCAGGGGGCGCGGGTGGTAGCAATCAGCCCCAGCATTTT.

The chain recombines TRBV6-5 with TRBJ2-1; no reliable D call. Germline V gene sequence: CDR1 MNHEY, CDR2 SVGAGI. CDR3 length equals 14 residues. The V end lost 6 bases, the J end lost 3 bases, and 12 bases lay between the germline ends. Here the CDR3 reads CASRNELLYNEQFF. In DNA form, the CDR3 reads TGTGCCAGCAGGAACGAACTACTCTACAATGAGCAGTTCTTC.

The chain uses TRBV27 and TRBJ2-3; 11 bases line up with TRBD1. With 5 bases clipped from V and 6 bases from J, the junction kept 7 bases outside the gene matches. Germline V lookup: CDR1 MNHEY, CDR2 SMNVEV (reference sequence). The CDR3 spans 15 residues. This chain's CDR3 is CASSTGTGGVDTQYF. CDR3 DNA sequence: TGTGCCAGCAGTACCGGGACAGGGGGTGTTGATACGCAGTATTTT.